This TCR beta chain comes out of a study of response to subunit inactivated influenza vaccine. Using its own MiXCR run on the RT-PCR reads, TCRdb lists one record per CDR3 protein. This sample carries roughly 700,000 distinct CDR3 sequences, less than 20% of them seen once, and the ten largest clones take around 10%. In this sample, this clonotype turned up many times. No antigen is known for it. Trimming left V 5 bases short and J 5 bases short, with 15 bases between. CDR3 size: 13 residues. Germline CDR1 is SQVTM and CDR2 is ANQGSEA. Study outcomes and limitations: Authors suggested few new T cells are recruited by each seasonal influenza vaccination.

The rearrangement links TRBV29-1 to TRBJ2-5, with TRBD1 as a possible D gene (7 bases). The specimen was PBMCs from blood, collected 11 to 12 days after vaccination. This TCR came from a man in his forties or fifties who received an inactivated influenza vaccine. DNA of the CDR3: TGCAGCGTTTGGCAGGGGGGCTTTGAGACCCAGTACTTC. This encodes CSVWQGGFETQYF.